This note documents a single T cell receptor beta chain sequence. These data originate in a study of PD-1 and CTLA-4 blockade in melanoma. Germline-derived CDR1 and CDR2 are MNHEY and SMNVEV (reference sequence). The ends were cut back, 0 bases at V and 3 bases at J, with 6 bases in the middle. The CDR3 length is 14 residues. Clones were read by immunoSEQ multiplex PCR, and TCRdb kept only the in-frame ones, dropping some. The sample has about 32,000 clones, about 88% seen once; the top ten hold 5% to 8%. This clonotype originated in a human donor with melanoma. The chain recombines TRBV27 with TRBJ1-5; D uncertain. The specimen was CD8+ T cells from peripheral blood, collected from a patient given anti-PD-1 treatment. Here the CDR3 DNA reads TGTGCCAGCAGTTTATCAGGGTTCAATCAGCCCCAGCATTTT. This sequence encodes CASSLSGFNQPQHF.